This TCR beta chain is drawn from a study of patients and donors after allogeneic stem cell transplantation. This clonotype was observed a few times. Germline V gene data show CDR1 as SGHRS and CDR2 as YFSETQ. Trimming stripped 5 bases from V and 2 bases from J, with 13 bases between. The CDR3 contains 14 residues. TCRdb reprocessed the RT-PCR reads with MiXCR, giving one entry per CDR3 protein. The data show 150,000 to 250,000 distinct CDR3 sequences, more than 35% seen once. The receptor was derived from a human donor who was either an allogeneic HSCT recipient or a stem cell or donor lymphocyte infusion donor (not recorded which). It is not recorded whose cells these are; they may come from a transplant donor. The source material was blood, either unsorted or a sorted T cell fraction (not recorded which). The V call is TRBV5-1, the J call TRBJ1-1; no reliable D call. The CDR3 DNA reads TGCGCCAGCAGACTTGACACGGCCAACACTGAAGCTTTCTTT. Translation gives CASRLDTANTEAFF.